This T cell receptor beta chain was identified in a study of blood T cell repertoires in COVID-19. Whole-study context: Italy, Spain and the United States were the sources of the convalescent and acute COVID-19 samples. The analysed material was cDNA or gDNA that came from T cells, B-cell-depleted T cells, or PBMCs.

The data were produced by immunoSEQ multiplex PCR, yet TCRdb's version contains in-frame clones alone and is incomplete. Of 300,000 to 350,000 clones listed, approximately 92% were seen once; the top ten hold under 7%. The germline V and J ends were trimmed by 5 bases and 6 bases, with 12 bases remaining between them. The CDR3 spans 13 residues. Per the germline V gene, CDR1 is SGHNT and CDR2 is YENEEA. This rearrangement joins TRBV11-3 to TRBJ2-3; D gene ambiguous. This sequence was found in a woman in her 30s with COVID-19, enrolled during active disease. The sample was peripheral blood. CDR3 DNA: TGTGCCAGCAGCCCCGAGAGGTTTGATACGCAGTATTTT. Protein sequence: CASSPERFDTQYF.